This TCR beta chain was sequenced during a study of T cell responses to AZD1222 COVID-19 vaccine. The repertoire was sequenced with immunoSEQ multiplex PCR; TCRdb's copy has only in-frame clones and lacks some. This repertoire shows 80,000 to 95,000 clones, almost 90% found once; its top ten account for around 7%. Germline assignment: CDR1 SGHNT and CDR2 YYREEE (reference sequence). There are 14 residues in the CDR3. V was pared by 4 bases and J by 4 bases, with 15 bases between. This clone was observed a few times. This receptor was identified in an adult who received the AZD1222 COVID-19 vaccine. The chain couples TRBV5-4 to TRBJ2-7; D assignment may be TRBD1 or TRBD2 (6 bases each). Source: peripheral blood, taken 28 days after the second AZD1222 dose. The CDR3 sequence is CASSPEGQRYEQYF. CDR3 coding DNA: TGTGCCAGCAGCCCGGAGGGACAACGATACGAGCAGTACTTC.